This TCR beta chain was found in a study of cytomegalovirus exposure and HLA in healthy donors. Germline V CDR1 and CDR2: PRHDT, FYEKMQ (reference sequence). The CDR3 is 14 amino acids. The V gene end was trimmed by 5 bases and the J gene end by 6 bases; junction bases not matched to a gene: 8. Repertoires were generated with immunoSEQ multiplex PCR, while TCRdb's copy carries only in-frame clones and drops some. The repertoire has about 110,000 clones, more than 75% of them found once; the top ten carry over 1.1%. Sequencing was done on a sample of PBMCs. The chain joins TRBV13 to TRBJ2-7; TRBD1 aligns across 9 bases. The TCR was taken from a woman aged 25 to 39 in good health and CMV-seropositive. CDR3 nucleotide sequence: TGTGCCAGCAGCAAAGGACAGGGGTTGCGCGAGCAGTACTTC. Its protein product is CASSKGQGLREQYF.